This is a list of T cell receptor beta chains from one sample in a study of long-term antiretroviral therapy in people with HIV. Here immunoSEQ multiplex PCR was the method, and the copy in TCRdb shows in-frame clones only, minus some. The repertoire holds approximately 35,000 clones, with approximately 80% as singletons. Source: unsorted PBMCs, taken 2 years after starting antiretroviral therapy. The receptor set was obtained from a woman in her 50s with HIV. Each CDR3 is given with its conserved first and last residue. The D gene is left open where the match is weak. Not every row has a clone size; where given, it reads once, few, many or a size class.

abundance,d_gene,j_gene,v_gene,CDR3aa,CDR3nt
.,TRBD1,TRBJ2-3,TRBV7-2,CASTIGQGRNTQYF,TGTGCCAGCACTATCGGACAGGGAAGAAATACGCAGTATTTT
.,.,TRBJ2-2,TRBV18,CASSPPQAGELFF,TGTGCCAGCTCACCACCCCAGGCCGGGGAGCTGTTTTTT
.,.,TRBJ1-2,TRBV19,CASSIGEAYRDGYTF,TGTGCCAGTAGTATCGGCGAGGCCTATCGCGATGGCTACACCTTC
.,.,TRBJ1-1,TRBV30,CAWSSLGRWNTEAFF,TGTGCCTGGAGTAGTCTGGGACGGTGGAACACTGAAGCTTTCTTT
.,.,TRBJ1-1,TRBV2,CASSERGPAGAFF,TGTGCCAGCAGTGAAAGGGGTCCCGCGGGAGCTTTCTTT
.,.,TRBJ2-1,TRBV18,CASSPRGVIYNEQFF,TGTGCCAGCTCACCCCGGGGCGTGATCTACAATGAGCAGTTCTTC
few,.,TRBJ1-5,TRBV2,CASSNTQPQHF,TGTGCCAGCAGTAACACTCAGCCCCAGCATTTT
once,.,TRBJ1-3,TRBV5-5,CASSLTGNSGNTIYF,TGTGCCAGCAGCTTGACAGGGAACTCTGGAAACACCATATATTTT
.,.,TRBJ2-5,TRBV7-6,CASSLVAGGGRETQYF,TGTGCCAGCAGCTTAGTTGCTGGTGGAGGGAGAGAGACCCAGTACTTC
.,.,TRBJ2-7,TRBV7-2,CASSLGPGPSYEQYF,TGTGCCAGCAGCTTAGGTCCCGGGCCCTCCTACGAGCAGTACTTC
.,.,TRBJ2-7,TRBV28,CASSFGPPYEQYF,TGTGCCAGCAGTTTCGGCCCCCCCTACGAGCAGTACTTC
.,.,TRBJ1-5,TRBV5-6,CASSFGLGGPYSNQPQHF,TGTGCCAGCAGCTTCGGGCTGGGGGGTCCTTATAGCAATCAGCCCCAGCATTTT
.,TRBD1,TRBJ1-6,TRBV5-1,CASSRGQGNSPLHF,TGCGCCAGCAGCAGAGGACAGGGTAATTCACCCCTCCACTTT
.,TRBD1,TRBJ1-5,TRBV6-5,CASKSGQFNQPQHF,TGTGCCAGCAAATCGGGACAGTTCAATCAGCCCCAGCATTTT
.,TRBD1,TRBJ2-5,TRBV4-1,CASSQDNVQGALQETQYF,TGCGCCAGCAGCCAAGATAATGTTCAGGGGGCCTTACAAGAGACCCAGTACTTC
.,.,TRBJ1-2,TRBV6-1,CASSEGLGGYTF,TGTGCCAGCAGTGAAGGACTGGGCGGCTACACCTTC
.,TRBD1,TRBJ2-5,TRBV6-5,CASSRGTGQETQYF,TGTGCCAGCAGTAGGGGGACAGGGCAAGAGACCCAGTACTTC
once,.,TRBJ1-3,TRBV29-1,CSAPGVGGNTIYF,TGCAGCGCCCCGGGGGTTGGTGGAAACACCATATATTTT
.,TRBD2,TRBJ2-1,TRBV4-2,CASSPSGGLGEQFF,TGTGCCAGCAGCCCTAGCGGGGGACTAGGTGAGCAGTTCTTC
.,.,TRBJ1-1,TRBV6-1,CASRITGNTEAFF,TGTGCCAGCAGGATTACAGGGAACACTGAAGCTTTCTTT
.,.,TRBJ1-4,TRBV19,CASSPWGGPPTNEKLFF,TGTGCCAGTAGTCCGTGGGGAGGACCCCCAACTAATGAAAAACTGTTTTTT
.,.,TRBJ2-2,TRBV15,CATRDGYTGELFF,TGTGCCACCAGGGACGGCTACACCGGGGAGCTGTTTTTT
.,.,TRBJ1-3,TRBV25-1,CASSESLGDGYGNTIYF,TGTGCCAGCAGTGAATCACTAGGGGATGGATATGGAAACACCATATATTTT
.,TRBD1,TRBJ1-1,TRBV4-1,CASSRGAGGGTEAFF,TGCGCCAGCAGCCGGGGGGCAGGGGGCGGCACTGAAGCTTTCTTT
.,TRBD1,TRBJ2-2,TRBV5-6,CASSKAWTGRTGELFF,TGTGCCAGCAGCAAGGCCTGGACAGGGCGAACCGGGGAGCTGTTTTTT
.,.,TRBJ1-2,TRBV13,CASSLTGSGYTF,TGTGCCAGCAGCTTGACAGGAAGCGGCTACACCTTC
.,.,TRBJ2-5,TRBV9,CASSLKFRETQYF,TGTGCCAGCAGCCTCAAATTCCGGGAGACCCAGTACTTC
.,TRBD2,TRBJ2-3,TRBV4-2,CASSQMPGLAADTQYF,TGTGCCAGCAGCCAGATGCCGGGACTAGCGGCAGATACGCAGTATTTT
.,.,TRBJ2-2,TRBV5-1,CASSLDNLAELFF,TGCGCCAGCAGCTTGGACAATCTGGCTGAGCTGTTTTTT
.,.,TRBJ1-3,TRBV6-5,CASSYSVSSGNTIYF,TGTGCCAGCAGTTATTCAGTGAGCTCTGGAAACACCATATATTTT
.,.,TRBJ1-5,TRBV5-8,CASSPAWQFNQPQHF,TGTGCCAGCAGCCCTGCTTGGCAGTTCAATCAGCCCCAGCATTTT
.,TRBD1,TRBJ2-2,TRBV6-6,CASRPGQGTGELFF,TGTGCCAGCAGGCCGGGACAGGGCACCGGGGAGCTGTTTTTT
.,.,TRBJ2-5,TRBV7-2,CASSFWGRGEQETQYF,TGTGCCAGCAGCTTTTGGGGCAGGGGGGAACAAGAGACCCAGTACTTC
.,.,TRBJ2-3,TRBV29-1,CSVPGMTDTQYF,TGCAGCGTACCAGGGATGACAGATACGCAGTATTTT
.,TRBD1,TRBJ2-2,TRBV27,CASSQGTAIGELFF,TGTGCCAGCAGTCAGGGGACAGCCATCGGGGAGCTGTTTTTT